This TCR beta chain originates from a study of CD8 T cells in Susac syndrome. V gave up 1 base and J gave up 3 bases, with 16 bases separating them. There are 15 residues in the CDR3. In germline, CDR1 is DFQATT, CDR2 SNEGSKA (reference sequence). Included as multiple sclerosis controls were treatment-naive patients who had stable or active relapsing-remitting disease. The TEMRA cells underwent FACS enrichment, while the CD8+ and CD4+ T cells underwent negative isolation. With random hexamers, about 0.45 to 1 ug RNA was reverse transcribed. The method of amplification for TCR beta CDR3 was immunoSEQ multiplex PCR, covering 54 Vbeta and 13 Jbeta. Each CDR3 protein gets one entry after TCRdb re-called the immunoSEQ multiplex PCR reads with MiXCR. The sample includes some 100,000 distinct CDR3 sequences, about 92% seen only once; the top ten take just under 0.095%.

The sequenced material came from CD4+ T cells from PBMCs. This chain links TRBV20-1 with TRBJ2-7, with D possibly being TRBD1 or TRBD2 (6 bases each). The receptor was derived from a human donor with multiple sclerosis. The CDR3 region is CSARAPQGGLYEQYF. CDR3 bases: TGCAGTGCTAGAGCACCCCAAGGGGGACTCTACGAGCAGTACTTC.